A selection of T cell receptor beta chains follows, all from one sample in a study of shared clonotypes between healthy human individuals. Profiling relied on immunoSEQ multiplex PCR, and the TCRdb table lists in-frame clones only, not all of them. The sample yields millions of clones, around nine tenths seen once. The sequenced sample was naive CD4+ T cells sorted from blood. The receptors were gathered from a young man in good health. Each CDR3 is given with its conserved first and last residue. D genes are given only for firm matches.

CDR3nt: TGTGCCAGCAAAGGACAGGGGAATTCACCCCTCCACTTT
CDR3aa: CASKGQGNSPLHF
d_gene: TRBD1
v_gene: TRBV25-1
j_gene: TRBJ1-6
len: 13

CDR3nt: TGCGCCAGCAGTCAACTCTCCTCTGGAAACACCATATATTTT
CDR3aa: CASSQLSSGNTIYF
d_gene: -
v_gene: TRBV23-1
j_gene: TRBJ1-3
len: 14

CDR3nt: TGTGCCAGCAGCCACCGAGGTGGTTATCGGGCGGCGAACACTGAAGCTTTCTTT
CDR3aa: CASSHRGGYRAANTEAFF
d_gene: -
v_gene: TRBV7-9
j_gene: TRBJ1-1
len: 18

CDR3nt: TGTGCCAGCAGGCGGGGAGGAGGGGCGACTAACTATGGCTACACCTTC
CDR3aa: CASRRGGGATNYGYTF
d_gene: -
v_gene: TRBV28
j_gene: TRBJ1-2
len: 16

CDR3nt: TGTGCTAGTGGAACCAGGGTTTACGGCTACACCTTC
CDR3aa: CASGTRVYGYTF
d_gene: -
v_gene: TRBV12-5
j_gene: TRBJ1-2
len: 12

CDR3nt: TGTGCCAGCAGGAAGGGACAGGGGAACGGGGAGCTGTTTTTT
CDR3aa: CASRKGQGNGELFF
d_gene: TRBD1
v_gene: TRBV6-6
j_gene: TRBJ2-2
len: 14

CDR3nt: TGCAGTTTTCGGCCCTCCCTCTACAATGAGCAGTTCTTC
CDR3aa: CSFRPSLYNEQFF
d_gene: -
v_gene: TRBV29-1
j_gene: TRBJ2-1
len: 13

CDR3nt: TGCGCCAGTAGGACTAGCGTTTCCTACGAGCAGTACTTC
CDR3aa: CASRTSVSYEQYF
d_gene: TRBD2
v_gene: TRBV10-1
j_gene: TRBJ2-7
len: 13

CDR3nt: TGTGCCAGCTCGGGGGGATCACCCCTCCACTTT
CDR3aa: CASSGGSPLHF
d_gene: -
v_gene: TRBV18
j_gene: TRBJ1-6
len: 11

CDR3nt: TGCGCCAGCAGCCCCGGACAGAAAGCCCAAGAGACCCAGTACTTC
CDR3aa: CASSPGQKAQETQYF
d_gene: -
v_gene: TRBV5-1
j_gene: TRBJ2-5
len: 15